The clone carrying this TCR beta chain was observed once. This specimen belongs to a study of blood T cell repertoires in COVID-19. Assay: immunoSEQ multiplex PCR; the TCRdb copy retains only in-frame clones and omits some. The sample yields tens of thousands of clones, roughly 79% seen once. The V segment lost 4 bases and the J segment 4 bases; nucleotides outside the gene matches: 9. Per the germline V gene, CDR1 is MGHRA and CDR2 is YSYEKL. The CDR3 consists of 15 residues. The clonotype comes from a man between 60 and 70 years old with acute or convalescent COVID-19. The material sequenced was peripheral blood. The rearrangement links TRBV4-1 to TRBJ2-5, with 7 bases that match TRBD1. The CDR3 coding sequence is TGCGCCAGCAGCCCCTTAACAGGGGCGGGAGAGACCCAGTACTTC. Protein product: CASSPLTGAGETQYF.